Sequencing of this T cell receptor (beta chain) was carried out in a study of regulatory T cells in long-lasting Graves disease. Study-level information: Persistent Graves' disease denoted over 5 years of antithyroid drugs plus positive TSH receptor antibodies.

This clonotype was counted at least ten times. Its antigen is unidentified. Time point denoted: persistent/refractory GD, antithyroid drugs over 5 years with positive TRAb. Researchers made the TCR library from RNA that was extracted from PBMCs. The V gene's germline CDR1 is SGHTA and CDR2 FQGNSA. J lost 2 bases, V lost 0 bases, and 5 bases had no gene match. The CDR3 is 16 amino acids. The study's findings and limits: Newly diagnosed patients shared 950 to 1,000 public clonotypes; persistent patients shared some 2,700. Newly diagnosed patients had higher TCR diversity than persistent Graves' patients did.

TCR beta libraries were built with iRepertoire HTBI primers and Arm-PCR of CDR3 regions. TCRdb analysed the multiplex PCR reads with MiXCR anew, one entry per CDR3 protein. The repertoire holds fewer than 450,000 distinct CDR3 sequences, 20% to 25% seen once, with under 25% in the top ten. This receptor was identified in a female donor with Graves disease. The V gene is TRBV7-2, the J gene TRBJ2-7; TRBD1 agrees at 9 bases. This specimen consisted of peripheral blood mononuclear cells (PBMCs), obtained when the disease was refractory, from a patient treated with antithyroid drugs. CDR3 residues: CASSLAVGQGPYEQYF. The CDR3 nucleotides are TGTGCCAGCAGCTTAGCCGTGGGACAGGGCCCCTACGAGCAGTACTTC.